This TCR beta chain was identified during a study of CD4 T cells in relation to SARS-CoV-2 and coronaviruses. Sequencing used immunoSEQ multiplex PCR; TCRdb keeps in-frame clones, though not all of them. The sample gives about 41,000 clones, 84% of which show up once; 1% to 1.5% is in the top ten. More than 7.5 x 10^4 naive or memory CD4+ cells were cultured with CEF peptides for roughly eleven days. The study, taken as a whole, reports: Crossreactivity was assessed only for spike protein, not other viral proteins. In roughly 60% of donors, memory CD4+ clonotypes crossrecognized SARS-CoV-2 and at least one common cold coronavirus spike.

On this clone: Its cognate antigen is unknown.

V lost 1 base to trimming and J lost 5 bases; unmatched junction nucleotides: 15. This CDR3 has 19 residues. Germline-derived CDR1 and CDR2 are LNHNV and YYDKDF (reference sequence). This receptor was obtained from an adult with COVID-19. The rearrangement links TRBV15 to TRBJ2-1; TRBD2 matches at 9 bases. The sequencing sample was made of naive CD4+ T cells from PBMCs, cultured in vitro. Subset meaning: naive CD4+ T cells isolated by negative enrichment. Here the CDR3 DNA reads TGTGCCACCAGCAGAGTGGGGACTAGCTCTTCCCCCCAGGACAATGAGCAGTTCTTC. Its translation is CATSRVGTSSSPQDNEQFF.